This paragraph covers one T cell receptor beta chain sequence. Only in-frame clones appear in the TCRdb table, and some are missing; sequencing was by immunoSEQ multiplex PCR. Of about 2,500,000 clones listed, roughly 92% are singletons. The data originate from a study of shared clonotypes between healthy human individuals. Looking at the study overall: CD8 memory received one plate per donor, CD8 naive two, CD4 memory three and CD4 naive three.

Sequenced: naive CD4+ T cells sorted from blood. Indicated subset: CD45RA+ positively selected. The sequence was collected from a man between 18 and 29 years old in good health.

CDR3 DNA sequence: TGTGCCAGCAGTGAAGGCCTAGCGGGAGCCAATGAGCAGTTCTTC. It yields the protein CASSEGLAGANEQFF. This chain connects TRBV6-1 to TRBJ2-1, with 10 positions matching TRBD2. Germline-derived CDR1 and CDR2 are MNHNS and SASEGT. The length of the CDR3 is 15 residues. V dropped 1 base and J dropped 6; count of bases not matched to a gene: 3.